This T cell receptor (beta chain) was observed in a study of blood T cell repertoires in COVID-19. The J segment lost 4 bases and the V segment lost 5 bases, leaving 0 bases of the junction unmatched. This CDR3 is built from 12 residues. The germline V gene has CDR1 LNHDA and CDR2 SQIVND (reference sequence). Of note for this clone: The same CDR3 is also encoded by other DNA sequences in this sample.

TCRdb keeps only in-frame clones here, not all; method: immunoSEQ multiplex PCR. The table shows over 400,000 clones, with 75% to 90% occurring only once. This clonotype was sampled from a woman in her 30s with active or convalescent COVID-19. Sequencing was carried out using peripheral blood. The chain recombines TRBV19 with TRBJ1-1, with 8 bases identical to TRBD1. CDR3 DNA: TGTGCCAGTAGTGACAGGGGCACTGAAGCTTTCTTT. It specifies CASSDRGTEAFF. Full variable domain (remainder filled in from reference TRBV19 and TRBJ1-1): DGGITQSPKYLFRKEGQNVTLSCEQNLNHDAMYWYRQDPGQGLRLIYYSQIVNDFQKGDIAEGYSVSREKKESFPLTVTSAQKNPTAFYLCASSDRGTEAFFGQGTRLTVV.